Presented here are 17 T cell receptor beta chains from one specimen sequenced in a study of shared clonotypes between healthy human individuals (dated by TCRdb to the early 2020s). Receptor libraries were prepared by the immunoSEQ multiplex PCR assay. The source is immuneACCESS, and TCRdb retained only in-frame sequences with V and J called. Part of the clones is not carried over; for the studies checked, unresolved V genes explain less than half of this, and the remainder is unexplained. Here the sample has some 480,000 clones; 70% to 85% occur a single time. The top ten clonotypes cover about an eighth of the sample. The sequenced material came from PBMCs. These TCRs come from a middle-aged woman in good health. Some clones in this sample may be carry-over from other donors' samples.

As concerns this clone: At one end, the junction sequence differs from germline, possibly due to a read error. The V and J genes are TRBV2 and TRBJ2-7; possible D gene TRBD2, 5 bases. Germline values: CDR1 SNHLY, CDR2 FYNNEI. This CDR3 spans 14 amino acids. CDR3 DNA sequence: TGTGCCAGCACCCCGGCTAGCAGACAATACGAGCAGTGCTTC. Translating gives CASTPASRQYEQCF.

The rearrangement links TRBV7-3 to TRBJ1-1; 7 bases agree with TRBD1. V was pared by 4 bases and J by 3 bases, with 5 bases of the junction left unmatched. The CDR3 is 14 amino acids. Germline-derived CDR1 and CDR2 are SGHTA and FQGTGA. The CDR3 sequence is CASSSTGQDTEAFF. As DNA, the CDR3 is TGTGCCAGCAGCTCAACCGGACAGGACACTGAAGCTTTCTTT.

The chain joins TRBV5-4 to TRBJ2-1; weak D call: TRBD2 (5 bases). CDR1 is SGHNT, CDR2 YYREEE, per germline (reference sequence). This CDR3 has 12 residues. Trimming cost V 0 bases and J 9 bases, with 7 bases left between them. CDR3 residues: CASSLDRGEQFF. The DNA of the CDR3 is TGTGCCAGCAGCTTGGATCGGGGTGAGCAGTTCTTC. The variable domain in full, completed from reference TRBV5-4 and TRBJ2-1, reads ETGVTQSPTHLIKTRGQQVTLRCSSQSGHNTVSWYQQALGQGPQFIFQYYREEENGRGNFPPRFSGLQFPNYSSELNVNALELDDSALYLCASSLDRGEQFFGPGTRLTVL.

The gene calls are TRBV7-2 and TRBJ1-6, with D perhaps matching TRBD1 (5 bases). V lost 5 bases to trimming and J lost 0 bases, with 11 bases between them. Germline values: CDR1 SGHTA, CDR2 FQGNSA. This CDR3 spans 16 amino acids. CDR3 in amino acids: CASSPQGSSYNSPLHF. CDR3 sequence (DNA): TGTGCCAGCAGCCCCCAGGGTAGCTCCTATAATTCACCCCTCCACTTT.

With regard to this clone: A far larger clone is a single base away, which makes a read error likely. The sample contains more than one DNA sequence encoding this CDR3. V gene TRBV7-8 combines with J gene TRBJ2-7; D unclear. Per germline, CDR1 SGHVS and CDR2 FQNEAQ. The CDR3 contains 15 residues. The chain's CDR3 is CASSFLRYSPYEQYF. CDR3 coding DNA: TGTGCTAGCAGTTTCCTCCGCTACTCACCCTACGAGCAGTACTTC.

The J gene is TRBJ1-5, the V gene TRBV29-1; no clear D gene. There are 13 residues in the CDR3. Germline V CDR1 and CDR2: SQVTM, ANQGSEA. V was clipped by 4 bases and J by 6 bases, with 13 bases between them. The CDR3 coding sequence is TGCAGCGTTGCTGACGGTGAGGGTCAGCCCCAGCATTTT. Protein: CSVADGEGQPQHF.

Turning to this clone: This likely stems from a read error, as it lies one base from a far larger clone. V is TRBV7-9 and J is TRBJ2-6; D may be TRBD1 or TRBD2 (6 bases each). CDR3 length: 18 residues. The germline gives CDR1 SEHNR, CDR2 FQNEAQ (reference sequence). V lost 5 bases and J 4 bases, leaving 21 bases between the germline ends. As DNA, the CDR3 is TGTGCCAGCAGCCAAAGGGACGGGGGCGGTAAAGGGGCCAACGTCCTGACTTTC. Protein: CASSQRDGGGKGANVLTF.

This chain joins TRBV10-1 and TRBJ2-2; perhaps D is TRBD1 or TRBD2 (5 bases each). This CDR3 region has 18 residues. Looked up from germline, CDR1 is WNHNN and CDR2 is SYGVQD (reference sequence). V lost 11 bases, J lost 5 bases, and 30 bases lay in between. The CDR3 here is CARGVGAQPDIITGELFF. Here the CDR3 DNA reads TGCGCCCGCGGCGTCGGGGCGCAACCTGATATAATAACCGGGGAGCTGTTTTTT.

Ten or more counts support this clone. The V call is TRBV2, the J call TRBJ2-1; D gene unclear. The germline V gene encodes CDR1 SNHLY and CDR2 FYNNEI. V dropped 0 bases and J dropped 4 bases, with 10 bases sitting between them. The CDR3 contains 15 residues. The CDR3 region has the DNA TGTGCCAGCAGTGAAGCAAGGACCACTTACAATGAGCAGTTCTTC. Residues: CASSEARTTYNEQFF.

This chain links TRBV9 with TRBJ2-5; D perhaps matches TRBD2 (7 bases). The CDR3 is made up of 15 amino acids. Germline values: CDR1 SGDLS, CDR2 YYNGEE. V lost 4 bases and J lost 5, with 18 bases in between. The CDR3 region is CASSREGGSEETQYF. The CDR3 bases are TGTGCCAGCAGCAGAGAGGGGGGGTCGGAGGAGACCCAGTACTTC.

J is TRBJ2-1 and V is TRBV28; TRBD1 agrees at 9 bases. This CDR3 comprises 20 residues. V was pared by 6 bases and J by 0 bases, with 18 bases of the junction left unmatched. Germline V gene lookup returns CDR1 MDHEN and CDR2 SYDVKM. The CDR3 DNA is TGTGCCAGCAGCCCAACGACAGGGGGGGGACGGGCAGGCTCCTACAATGAGCAGTTCTTC. It specifies CASSPTTGGGRAGSYNEQFF.

CDR3 nucleotides: TGTGCCAGCAGCTTCCACCGGGACCAGCCCCAGCATTTT. This translates into CASSFHRDQPQHF. The chain uses TRBV7-3 and TRBJ1-5; TRBD1 is a possible D gene (5 bases). Germline V lookup: CDR1 SGHTA, CDR2 FQGTGA. V lost 3 bases and J lost 7, with 10 bases in between. This CDR3 has 13 residues.

The rearrangement links TRBV11-3 to TRBJ2-1; 11 positions agree with TRBD1. This CDR3 has 15 residues. CDR1 and CDR2 (germline): SGHNT, YENEEA. Trimming cost V 5 bases and J 7 bases; bases outside gene matches: 7. DNA for the CDR3: TGTGCCAGCAGCCGGACAGGGGGCGTCCAAAATGAGCAGTTCTTC. It yields the protein CASSRTGGVQNEQFF.

The rearrangement uses TRBV1 and TRBJ2-2; the table's TRBD2 call for D was not verified on the DNA. TRBV1 is labeled a pseudogene. The CDR3 has 17 amino acids. DNA for the CDR3: TGCACCAGCAGCCAATCCATCCTAGCGGGAGAGACCGGGGAGCTGTTTTTT. Translation: CTSSQSILAGETGELFF.

Turning to this clone: A far larger clone is a single base away, which makes a read error likely. This chain uses TRBV27 with TRBJ1-5; no definite D call. V was clipped by 8 bases and J by 0 bases, with 8 bases between them. The CDR3 is 13 residues long. The germline V gene has CDR1 MNHEY and CDR2 SMNVEV (reference sequence). DNA for the CDR3: TGTGCCAGCGGACGGGATAGCAATCAGCCCCAGCATTTT. Its translation: CASGRDSNQPQHF.

V usage is TRBV18 and J usage is TRBJ1-2; no clear D gene. The CDR3 has 16 amino acids. Germline-derived CDR1 and CDR2 are KGHSH and LQKENI. V was shortened by 2 bases and J by 1 base, with 14 bases between the two germline ends. CDR3 bases: TGTGCCAGCTCACCAAGATTGGGCGAGATTAACTATGGCTACACCTTC. Translated: CASSPRLGEINYGYTF.

This clone was detected a few times. The CDR3 DNA sequence: TGTGCCAGTAGTATAGCATCAGGGGGCGCGGGCGAGCAGTACTTC. Amino acid sequence: CASSIASGGAGEQYF. The chain has TRBV19 and TRBJ2-5, with 8 bases that match TRBD1. Gene TRBJ2-7 matches the end of the DNA better, so the J call may be wrong. This CDR3 is built from 15 residues. Per the germline V gene, CDR1 is LNHDA and CDR2 is SQIVND (reference sequence).